This record concerns one TCR beta chain sequence. As yet, its antigen is unknown. Repertoires were generated with immunoSEQ multiplex PCR, while TCRdb's copy carries only in-frame clones and drops some. The data show tens of thousands of clones, with roughly nine tenths seen just once and over 25% held by the top ten. Analysis merged second doses at about 4 or about 12 weeks. These data come from a study of T cell responses to AZD1222 COVID-19 vaccine. Study-level points and caveats: Variant regions that are unmutated are reportedly the target of nearly half of spike-specific TCRs. Spike was spanned by vaccine-associated CD4 TCRs, with dominance at 160-218 and 743-854. Donors, mostly white British, included more females; clonal diversity was possibly underestimated.

Looked up from germline, CDR1 is SGHRS and CDR2 is YFSETQ. J was trimmed by 6 bases and V by 0 bases; bases with no gene match: 6. CDR3 length: 15 residues. This specimen consisted of peripheral blood, obtained 28 days after the second AZD1222 dose. The V call is TRBV5-1, the J call TRBJ2-7; 10 positions match TRBD1. This receptor was taken from an adult who received the AZD1222 COVID-19 vaccine. CDR3 bases: TGCGCCAGCAGCTTGGCCATTGACAGGGGGCTCGAGCAGTACTTC. The encoded protein is CASSLAIDRGLEQYF.